Presented here are 6 T cell receptor beta chains from one specimen sequenced in a study of identical twins. TCRdb reprocessed the 5' RACE reads via MiXCR and lists one record per CDR3 protein. The sample contains 450,000 or so distinct CDR3 sequences, approximately 17% of which appear only once. Sequencing was done on a sample of naive T cells sorted from blood. These receptors originate from a man in his forties or fifties in good health.

The CDR3 DNA sequence: TGTGCCAGCAGTTTCCCCTGTCGGGGGGCGTATAGCAATCAGCCCCAGCATTTT. It yields the protein CASSFPCRGAYSNQPQHF. The chain combines TRBV27 with TRBJ1-5; possible D gene TRBD1, 6 bases. The CDR3 has 18 amino acids. Germline V gene sequence: CDR1 MNHEY, CDR2 SMNVEV (reference sequence). V gave up 3 bases and J gave up 0 bases, with 18 bases separating them.

This chain joins TRBV27 and TRBJ1-6; maybe TRBD1 (6 bases). V lost 0 bases and J 8 bases, leaving 17 bases between the germline ends. CDR1 and CDR2 from the germline V gene are MNHEY and SMNVEV (reference sequence). CDR3 length: 17 residues. In DNA, the CDR3 is TGTGCCAGCAGTTTATCGTCCACCGGGACAAACCATTCACCCCTCCACTTT. This gives the protein CASSLSSTGTNHSPLHF.

This clonotype has just a few counts. The chain is built from TRBV20-1 and TRBJ2-1; TRBD1 matches at 10 bases. Germline V gene sequence: CDR1 DFQATT, CDR2 SNEGSKA (reference sequence). This CDR3 has 14 amino acids. Trimming at V came to 6 bases and at J to 6 bases, leaving 8 bases not matched to a gene. The CDR3: CSAGRTGGSNEQFF. The CDR3 region has the DNA TGCAGTGCGGGGAGGACAGGGGGGAGCAATGAGCAGTTCTTC.

This clonotype was seen a few times. The chain combines TRBV5-1 with TRBJ2-3; 7 bases fit TRBD2. V lost 0 bases, J lost 2 bases, and 15 bases stayed unmatched. Per the germline V gene, CDR1 is SGHRS and CDR2 is YFSETQ. The CDR3 loop spans 19 amino acids. CDR3 region: CASSLAGPEASGFTDTQYF. The CDR3 DNA sequence: TGCGCCAGCAGCTTGGCAGGTCCGGAAGCTAGCGGATTCACAGATACGCAGTATTTT. The full variable domain, in which reference TRBV5-1 and TRBJ2-3 provide the parts outside the CDR3, is KAGVTQTPRYLIKTRGQQVTLSCSPISGHRSVSWYQQTPGQGLQFLFEYFSETQRNKGNFPGRFSGRQFSNSRSEMNVSTLELGDSALYLCASSLAGPEASGFTDTQYFGPGTRLTVL.

V and J are TRBV4-2 and TRBJ2-6; D is perhaps TRBD1 (5 bases). Germline CDR1 LGHNA, CDR2 YNFKEQ. The CDR3 consists of 18 residues. Trimming took 0 bases from V and 0 from J, leaving 12 bases between them. CDR3 nucleotides: TGTGCCAGCAGCCAAGATGCACAGGTTGGCTCTGGGGCCAACGTCCTGACTTTC. This gives the protein CASSQDAQVGSGANVLTF.

This clonotype was counted ten times or more. The chain combines TRBV2 with TRBJ2-5; D is possibly TRBD1 or TRBD2 (5 bases each). This CDR3 contains 16 residues. V was trimmed by 2 bases and J by 1 base, leaving 14 bases between them. Germline V gives CDR1 SNHLY, CDR2 FYNNEI. CDR3: CASSEYTGTGQETQYF. CDR3 coding DNA: TGTGCCAGCAGTGAATATACCGGGACCGGCCAAGAGACCCAGTACTTC.